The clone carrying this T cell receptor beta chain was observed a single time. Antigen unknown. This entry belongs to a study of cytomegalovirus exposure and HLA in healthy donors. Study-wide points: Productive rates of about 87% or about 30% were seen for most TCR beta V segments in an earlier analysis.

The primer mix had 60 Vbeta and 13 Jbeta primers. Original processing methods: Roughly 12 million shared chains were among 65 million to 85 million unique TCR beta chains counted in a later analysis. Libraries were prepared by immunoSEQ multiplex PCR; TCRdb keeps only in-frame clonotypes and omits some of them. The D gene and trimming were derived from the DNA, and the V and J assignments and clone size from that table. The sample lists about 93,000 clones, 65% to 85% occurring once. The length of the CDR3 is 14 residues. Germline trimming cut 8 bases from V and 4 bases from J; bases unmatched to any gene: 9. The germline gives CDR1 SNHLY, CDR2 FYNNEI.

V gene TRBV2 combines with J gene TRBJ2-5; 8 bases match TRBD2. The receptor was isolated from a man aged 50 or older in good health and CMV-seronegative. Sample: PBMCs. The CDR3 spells CASRLAFPGETQYF. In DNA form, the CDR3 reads TGTGCCAGCCGACTAGCGTTCCCTGGAGAGACCCAGTACTTC. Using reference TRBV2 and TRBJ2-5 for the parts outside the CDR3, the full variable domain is EPEVTQTPSHQVTQMGQEVILRCVPISNHLYFYWYRQILGQKVEFLVSFYNNEISEKSEIFDDQFSVERPDGSNFTLKIRSTKLEDSAMYFCASRLAFPGETQYFGPGTRLLVL.